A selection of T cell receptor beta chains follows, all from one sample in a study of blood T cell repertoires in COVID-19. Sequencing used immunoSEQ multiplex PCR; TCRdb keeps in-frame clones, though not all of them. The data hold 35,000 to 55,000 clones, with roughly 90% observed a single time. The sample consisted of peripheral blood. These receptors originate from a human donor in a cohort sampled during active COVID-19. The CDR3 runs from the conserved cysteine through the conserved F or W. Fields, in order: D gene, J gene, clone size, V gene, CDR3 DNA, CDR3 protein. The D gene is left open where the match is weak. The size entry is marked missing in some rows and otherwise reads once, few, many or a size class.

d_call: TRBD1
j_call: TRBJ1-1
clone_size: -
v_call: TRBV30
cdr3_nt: TGTGCCTGGAGCCCACAGGGGATGAACACTGAAGCTTTCTTT
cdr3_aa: CAWSPQGMNTEAFF

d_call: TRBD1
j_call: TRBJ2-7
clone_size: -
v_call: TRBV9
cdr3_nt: TGTGCCAGCAGCAAGGGGGACAGGGGTTACGAGCAGTACTTC
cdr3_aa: CASSKGDRGYEQYF

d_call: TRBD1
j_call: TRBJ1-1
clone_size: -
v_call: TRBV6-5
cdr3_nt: TGTGCCAGCAGTTACTCGAACAGGGGGAACACTGAAGCTTTCTTT
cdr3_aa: CASSYSNRGNTEAFF

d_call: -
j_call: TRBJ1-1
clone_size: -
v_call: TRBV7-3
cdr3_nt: TGTGCCAGCAGCACCAGGGTTGCCACTGAAGCTTTCTTT
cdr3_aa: CASSTRVATEAFF

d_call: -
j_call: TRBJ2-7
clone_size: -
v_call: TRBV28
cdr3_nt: TGTGCCAGCAGTTTTCTGGACAGCCCAGGGCGCGAGCAGTACTTC
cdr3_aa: CASSFLDSPGREQYF

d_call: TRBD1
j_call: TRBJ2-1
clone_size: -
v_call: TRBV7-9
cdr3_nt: TGTGCCAGCAGTCAGGGACAGGGGATTTGGTATGAGCAGTTCTTC
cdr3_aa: CASSQGQGIWYEQFF

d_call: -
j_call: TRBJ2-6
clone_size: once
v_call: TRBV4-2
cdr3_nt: TGTGCCAGCAGCCAAGATTTCGGGGGGCGAACCCTCTCTGGGGCCAACGTCCTGACTTTC
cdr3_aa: CASSQDFGGRTLSGANVLTF

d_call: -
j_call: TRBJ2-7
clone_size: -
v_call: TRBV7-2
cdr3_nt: TGTGCCAGCAGCTTAGGAGTTCGGGTCCCGCAGTACTTC
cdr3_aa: CASSLGVRVPQYF

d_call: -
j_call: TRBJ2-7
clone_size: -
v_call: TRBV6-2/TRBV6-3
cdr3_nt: TGTGCCAGCAGTTACTTTCAGTCCGCGGGCTCCTACGAGCAGTACTTC
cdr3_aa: CASSYFQSAGSYEQYF

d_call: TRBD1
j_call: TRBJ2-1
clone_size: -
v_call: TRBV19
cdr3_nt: TGTGCCAGCGATTCGGGACAGGGAGATAATGAGCAGTTCTTC
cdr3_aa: CASDSGQGDNEQFF

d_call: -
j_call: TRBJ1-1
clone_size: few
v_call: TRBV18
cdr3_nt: TGTGCCAGCTCACCTCAAGAGGGCACTGAAGCTTTCTTT
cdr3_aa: CASSPQEGTEAFF

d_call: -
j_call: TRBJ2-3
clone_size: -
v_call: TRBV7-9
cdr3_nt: TGTGCCAGCGCACGGTCCGGGGGCACAGATACGCAGTATTTT
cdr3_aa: CASARSGGTDTQYF

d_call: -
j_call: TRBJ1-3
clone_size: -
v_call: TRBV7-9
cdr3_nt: TGTGCCAGCAGCTCGGAGACACAGGAGGGAAACACCATATATTTT
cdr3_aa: CASSSETQEGNTIYF

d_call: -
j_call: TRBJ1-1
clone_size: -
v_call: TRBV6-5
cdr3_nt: TGTGCCAGCAGTTACTCGGGAGATATGAGCACTGAAGCTTTCTTT
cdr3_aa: CASSYSGDMSTEAFF

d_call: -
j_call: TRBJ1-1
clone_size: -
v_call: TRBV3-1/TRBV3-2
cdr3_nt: TGTGCCAGCAGCTTTGGGGGGGCGAGGGTCACTGAAGCTTTCTTT
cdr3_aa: CASSFGGARVTEAFF

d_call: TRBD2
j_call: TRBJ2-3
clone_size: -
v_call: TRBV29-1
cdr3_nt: TGCAGCGTCACAGGACTAGCGGGAGCAGATACGCAGTATTTT
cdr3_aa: CSVTGLAGADTQYF

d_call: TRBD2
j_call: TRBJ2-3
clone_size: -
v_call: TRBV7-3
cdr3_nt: TGTGCCAGCAGCTTATCCGCCAAGGCGGGAGGAAGAGATACGCAGTATTTT
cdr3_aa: CASSLSAKAGGRDTQYF

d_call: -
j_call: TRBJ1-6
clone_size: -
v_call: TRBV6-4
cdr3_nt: TGTGCCAGCAGTTTACAGTATAATTCACCCCTCCACTTT
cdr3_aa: CASSLQYNSPLHF

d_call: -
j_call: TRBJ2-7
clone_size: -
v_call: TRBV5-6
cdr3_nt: TGTGCCAGCAGCCAGTTCAATGGGGACATATCCTACGAGCAGTACTTC
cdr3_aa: CASSQFNGDISYEQYF

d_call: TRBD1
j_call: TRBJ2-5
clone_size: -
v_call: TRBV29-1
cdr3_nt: TGCAGCGCGGACCCTCAGAACAGGGGGCCGGGGGAGACCCAGTACTTC
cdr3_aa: CSADPQNRGPGETQYF

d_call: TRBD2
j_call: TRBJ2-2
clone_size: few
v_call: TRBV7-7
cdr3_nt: TGTGCCAGCAGCCTCGTAGCGGGGGACCTCACCGGGGAGCTGTTTTTT
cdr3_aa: CASSLVAGDLTGELFF

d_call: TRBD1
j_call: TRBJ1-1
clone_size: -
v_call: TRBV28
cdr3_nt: TGTGCCAGCAGTCCAGACAGGGGTTACACTGAAGCTTTCTTT
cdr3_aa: CASSPDRGYTEAFF

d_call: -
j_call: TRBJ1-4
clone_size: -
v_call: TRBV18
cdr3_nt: TGTGCCAGCTCACCTTTCGGGGGGCGTAATGAAAAACTGTTTTTT
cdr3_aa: CASSPFGGRNEKLFF

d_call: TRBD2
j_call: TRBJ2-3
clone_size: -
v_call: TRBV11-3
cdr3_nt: TGTGCCAGCAGCCAACTAGCGGGGGGCACAGATACGCAGTATTTT
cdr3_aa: CASSQLAGGTDTQYF

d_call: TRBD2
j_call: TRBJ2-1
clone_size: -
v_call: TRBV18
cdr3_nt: TGTGCCAGCTCACCACCAAATAGCGGGAGGGCCAACAATGAGCAGTTCTTC
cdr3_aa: CASSPPNSGRANNEQFF

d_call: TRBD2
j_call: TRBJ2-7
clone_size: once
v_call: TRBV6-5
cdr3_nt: TGTGCCAGCAGTTCCCCGGGACTAGCGAACTACGAGCAGTACTTC
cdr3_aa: CASSSPGLANYEQYF

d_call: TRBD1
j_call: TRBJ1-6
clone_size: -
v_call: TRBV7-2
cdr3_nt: TGTGCCAGCAGCCCAGGGACAGGGAATTTTGTTTCACCCCTCCACTTT
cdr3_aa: CASSPGTGNFVSPLHF

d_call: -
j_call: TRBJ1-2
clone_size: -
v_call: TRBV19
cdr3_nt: TGTGCCAGTAACTCTCCGGGAAGGGGGATTAACTATGGCTACACCTTC
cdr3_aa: CASNSPGRGINYGYTF

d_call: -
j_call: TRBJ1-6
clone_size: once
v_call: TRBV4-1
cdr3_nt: TGCGCCAGCAGCCAAGAAGGCAGGGCCTATAATTCACCCCTCCACTTT
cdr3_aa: CASSQEGRAYNSPLHF

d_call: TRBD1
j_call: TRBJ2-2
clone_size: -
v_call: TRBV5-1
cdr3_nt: TGCGCCAGCAGCTGGACAGGACCGAACACCGGGGAGCTGTTTTTT
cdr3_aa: CASSWTGPNTGELFF

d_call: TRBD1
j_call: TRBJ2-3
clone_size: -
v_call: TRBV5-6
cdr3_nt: TGTGCCAGCAGCTTTGGGACAGGGAGCACAGATACGCAGTATTTT
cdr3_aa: CASSFGTGSTDTQYF

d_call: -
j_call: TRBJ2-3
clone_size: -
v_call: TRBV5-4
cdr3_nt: TGTGCCAGCAGCTTGGCGGGGAGCACAGATACGCAGTATTTT
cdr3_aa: CASSLAGSTDTQYF

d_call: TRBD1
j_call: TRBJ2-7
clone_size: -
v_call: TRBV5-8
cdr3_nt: TGTGCCAGCAGAGCCCCCGGGACAGGGCTCAGCTACGAGCAGTACTTC
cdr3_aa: CASRAPGTGLSYEQYF

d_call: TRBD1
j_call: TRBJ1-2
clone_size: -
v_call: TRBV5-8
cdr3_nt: TGTGCCAGCAGCCAGGGACAGCGCTATGGCTACACCTTC
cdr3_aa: CASSQGQRYGYTF

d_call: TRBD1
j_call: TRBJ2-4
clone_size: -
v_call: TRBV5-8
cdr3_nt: TGTGCCAGCAGCGCCCGACAGGGAACAGGGAACTTC
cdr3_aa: CASSARQGTGNF

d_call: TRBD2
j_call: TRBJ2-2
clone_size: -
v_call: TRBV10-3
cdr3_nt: TGTGCCATCAGATCACTAGCGGGGGCGAACACCGGGGAGCTGTTTTTT
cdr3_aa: CAIRSLAGANTGELFF

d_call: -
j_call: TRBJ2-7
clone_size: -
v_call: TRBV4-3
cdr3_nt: TGCGCCAGCAGCCAAGACAGGGTCTCGGCGCAGTACTTC
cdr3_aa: CASSQDRVSAQYF

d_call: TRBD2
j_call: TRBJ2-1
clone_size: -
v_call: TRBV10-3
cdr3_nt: TGTGCCATCAGTGTAGCGGGGAGCTCCTACAATGAGCAGTTCTTC
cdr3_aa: CAISVAGSSYNEQFF

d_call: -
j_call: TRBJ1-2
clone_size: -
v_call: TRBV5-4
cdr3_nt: TGTGCCAGCAGCTTGCAGGTGAGAGAGGGAATAGATGGCTACACCTTC
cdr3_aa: CASSLQVREGIDGYTF

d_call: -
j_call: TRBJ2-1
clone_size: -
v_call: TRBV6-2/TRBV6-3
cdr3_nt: TGTGCCAGCAGTTACCGATCCACTGTTAACAATGAGCAGTTCTTC
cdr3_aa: CASSYRSTVNNEQFF

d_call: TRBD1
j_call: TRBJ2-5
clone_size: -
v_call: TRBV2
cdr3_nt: TGTGCCAGCAGTGGAACCGGGACAGCGAAAGAGACCCAGTACTTC
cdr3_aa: CASSGTGTAKETQYF

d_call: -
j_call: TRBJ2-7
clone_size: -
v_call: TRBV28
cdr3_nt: TGTGCCAGCAGTTTAAAGGACACCGCCTACGAGCAGTACTTC
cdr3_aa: CASSLKDTAYEQYF

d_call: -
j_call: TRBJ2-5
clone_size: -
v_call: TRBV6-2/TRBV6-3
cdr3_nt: TGTGCCAGCAGTTACACAAGAGGGATTGTCGAGACCCAGTACTTC
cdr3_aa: CASSYTRGIVETQYF

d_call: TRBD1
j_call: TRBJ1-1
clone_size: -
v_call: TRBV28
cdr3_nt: TGTGCCAGCAGTCTCCGGATGGGACAGGGGGCGGGTTTGGCCACTGAAGCTTTCTTT
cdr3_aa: CASSLRMGQGAGLATEAFF

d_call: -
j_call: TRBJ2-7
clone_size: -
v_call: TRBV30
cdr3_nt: TGTGCCTGGAGCGCAGGGTACTACGAGCAGTACTTC
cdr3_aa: CAWSAGYYEQYF